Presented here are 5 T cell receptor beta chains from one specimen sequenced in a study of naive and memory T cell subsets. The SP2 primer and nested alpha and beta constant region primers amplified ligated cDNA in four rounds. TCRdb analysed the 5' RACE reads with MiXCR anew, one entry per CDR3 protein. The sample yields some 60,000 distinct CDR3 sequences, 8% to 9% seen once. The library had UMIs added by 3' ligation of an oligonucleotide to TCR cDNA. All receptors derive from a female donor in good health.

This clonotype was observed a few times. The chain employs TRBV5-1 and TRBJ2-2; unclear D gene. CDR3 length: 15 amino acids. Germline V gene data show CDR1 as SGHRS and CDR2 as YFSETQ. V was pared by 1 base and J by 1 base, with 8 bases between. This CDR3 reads CASSLKLRNTGELFF. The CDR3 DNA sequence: TGCGCCAGCAGCTTGAAGCTGCGGAACACCGGGGAGCTGTTTTTT.

CDR3 protein: CASTPGLAKNIQYF. CDR3 coding DNA: TGTGCCAGCACCCCGGGACTAGCCAAAAACATTCAGTACTTC. The chain employs TRBV12-3 or TRBV12-4 and TRBJ2-4, with TRBD2 as a possible D gene (6 bases). Trimming left V 7 bases short and J 0 bases short, with 10 bases between. The CDR3 has 14 residues.

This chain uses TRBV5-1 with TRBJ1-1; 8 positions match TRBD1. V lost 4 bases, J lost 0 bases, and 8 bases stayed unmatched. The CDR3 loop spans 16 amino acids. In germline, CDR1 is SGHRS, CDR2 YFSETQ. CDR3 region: CASSLDHRGMNTEAFF. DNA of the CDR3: TGCGCCAGCAGCCTGGATCACAGGGGGATGAACACTGAAGCTTTCTTT.

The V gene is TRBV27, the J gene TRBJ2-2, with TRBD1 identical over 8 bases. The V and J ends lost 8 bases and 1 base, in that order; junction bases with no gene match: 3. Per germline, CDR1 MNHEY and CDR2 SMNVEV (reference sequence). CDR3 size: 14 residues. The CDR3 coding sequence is TGTGCCAGCTCCGGGACAGGGAACACCGGGGAGCTGTTTTTT. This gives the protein CASSGTGNTGELFF.

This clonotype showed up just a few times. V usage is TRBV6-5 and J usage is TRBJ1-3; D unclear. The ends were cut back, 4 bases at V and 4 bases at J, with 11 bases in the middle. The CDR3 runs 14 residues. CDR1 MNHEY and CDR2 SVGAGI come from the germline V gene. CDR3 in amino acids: CASSSGMGGNTIYF. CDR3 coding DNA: TGTGCCAGCAGTTCGGGAATGGGCGGAAACACCATATATTTT.